This T cell receptor beta chain was captured in a study of identical twins (dated by TCRdb to the mid-2010s). General notes on the study: To test whether fetal clonotypes persist, this study deep-sequenced TCR alpha and beta repertoires from monozygotic twins, from unrelated adults of various ages, and from cord blood. To rule out contamination, the twin experiments were replicated at different times with different library preparation protocols.

The germline V gene yields MDHEN for CDR1 and SYDVKM for CDR2. Clipping removes 5 bases from V and 1 base from J, with 10 as the unmatched junction base count. From the cysteine through the phenylalanine, the CDR3 covers 16 amino acids. Only the CDR3 DNA stays, 48 bases, in frame from base 1. The library was obtained by 5' RACE. The data were produced on an Illumina HiSeq 2000. Template switching added a universal primer binding site, and the final cDNA carried a unique molecular identifier that allowed TCR cDNA molecules to be counted accurately. Specific primers in the conserved constant-segment region were used to synthesize first-strand cDNA for the TCR alpha and beta chains. Each cDNA library was double barcoded, with a SMART-Mk sample barcode plus Illumina barcodes, to control for contamination. TruSeq adapter sequences along with Illumina sample barcodes were introduced in two successive PCR steps. TCR alpha and beta cDNA libraries were sequenced on the Illumina HiSeq platform with custom primers. In the source study's methods: MiGEC was used to process raw reads and extract unique molecular identifiers, and MiXCR was used to find CDR3 positions. For each individual, recombination models were inferred using an EM algorithm with the repgenHMM and IGoR tools. The tcR package in R was used for shared clonotype analysis, with sharing normalized by the product of cloneset sizes. To study raw recombination free of thymic and clonal selection effects, out-of-frame nonproductive sequences were analyzed. Through fastp at Q25 and MiXCR, TCRdb rebuilt clones from the public reads, retaining in-frame beta chains. For every CDR3 protein sequence, its rows merge into one entry that carries the most common genes and DNA. The V and J calls follow TCRdb's processing rather than the paper's. In this sample the table shows about 1.7 million distinct CDR3 sequences, about 30% of which occur a single time. The ten largest clonotypes hold 0.25% to 0.3% of the sample.

Only a few counts were recorded for this clonotype. The antigen it recognizes is unknown. Base qualities are not provided; no much larger clone lies one nucleotide away. Every donor in the study was a healthy Caucasian. Points the paper makes about the study in general: Because the same donors could not be followed over many years, the conclusions relied on cross-sectional statistical analysis. In beta out-of-frame sequences, excess twin sharing was weaker, because having fewer shared sequences lowered the signal-to-noise ratio. Abundant cord blood beta clonotypes had fewer insertions, young adult naive repertoires showed a similar but weaker trend, and memory repertoires showed no such trend. Compared with coincidental sharing between unrelated individuals, out-of-frame TCR alpha sequences shared between twins had an excess of sequences with low generation probability. Invariant T cells such as MAIT and iNKT could partly confound zero-insertion analyses, although diverse VJ usage argued against such confounding for most clonotypes. In monozygotic twins, out-of-frame TCR alpha sharing was systematically underestimated by recombination models, although the models agreed with sharing between unrelated individuals.

Sequences were obtained from cord blood. The rearrangement joined TRBV28 to TRBJ2-5, with 7 central nucleotides matching TRBD1. This clonotype was obtained from a newborn girl in good health. The CDR3 sequence is CASSPLSWTGQETQYF. The nucleotide sequence is TGTGCCAGCAGTCCACTATCCTGGACAGGCCAAGAGACCCAGTACTTC.